This T cell receptor (beta chain) was sequenced for a study of blood T cell repertoires in COVID-19. Which cohort a participant joined came from the clinical history participants gave. Clones were sequenced by immunoSEQ multiplex PCR, and TCRdb holds only the in-frame ones, with some missing. The repertoire holds a few hundred thousand clones, with about 89% as singletons. Sequenced material: PBMCs or T cells enriched from blood (not recorded which). The receptor's source is a woman between 35 and 50 years old who had been exposed to COVID-19.

The CDR3 coding sequence is TGTGCCAGCAGCTTAGTTAGTGGGCGAGGGACTAGTAACGAGCAGTACTTC. Its translation: CASSLVSGRGTSNEQYF. The V and J genes are TRBV7-2 and TRBJ2-7; 8 nucleotides line up with TRBD2. The junction had 13 bases not matched to a gene; V was cut back by 1 base and J by 5 bases. This CDR3 spans 17 amino acids. CDR1 and CDR2 (germline): SGHTA, FQGNSA.